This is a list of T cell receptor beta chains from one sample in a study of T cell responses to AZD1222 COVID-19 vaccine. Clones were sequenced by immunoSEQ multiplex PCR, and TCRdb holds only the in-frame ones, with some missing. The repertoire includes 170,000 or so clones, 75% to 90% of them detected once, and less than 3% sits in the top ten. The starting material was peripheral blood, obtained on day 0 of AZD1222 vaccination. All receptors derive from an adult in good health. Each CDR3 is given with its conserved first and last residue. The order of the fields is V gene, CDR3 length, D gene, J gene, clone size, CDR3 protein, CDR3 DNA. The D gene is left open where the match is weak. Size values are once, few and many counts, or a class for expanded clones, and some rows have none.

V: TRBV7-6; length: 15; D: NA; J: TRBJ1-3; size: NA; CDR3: CASSLVGSSGNTIYF; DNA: TGTGCCAGCAGCTTAGTGGGGTCCTCTGGAAACACCATATATTTT
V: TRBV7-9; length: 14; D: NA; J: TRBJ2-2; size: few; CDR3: CASGLAYNTGELFF; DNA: TGTGCCAGCGGCTTAGCGTATAACACCGGGGAGCTGTTTTTT
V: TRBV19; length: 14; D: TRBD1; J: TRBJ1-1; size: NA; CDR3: CASSIGRGSTEAFF; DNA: TGTGCCAGTAGTATCGGCAGGGGGTCCACTGAAGCTTTCTTT
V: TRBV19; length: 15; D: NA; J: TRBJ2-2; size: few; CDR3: CASSIGRPTTGELFF; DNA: TGTGCCAGTAGTATAGGGCGACCCACTACCGGGGAGCTGTTTTTT
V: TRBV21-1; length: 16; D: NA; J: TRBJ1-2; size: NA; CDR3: CASSRDRALRGYGYTF; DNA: TGTGCCAGCAGCAGGGACAGGGCCTTGCGGGGTTATGGCTACACCTTC
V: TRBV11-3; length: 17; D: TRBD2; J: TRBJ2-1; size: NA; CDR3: CASSSSLAGGGHNEQFF; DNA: TGTGCCAGCAGCTCTAGCCTAGCGGGAGGGGGGCACAATGAGCAGTTCTTC
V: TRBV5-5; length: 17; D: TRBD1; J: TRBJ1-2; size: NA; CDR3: CASSLTGTGGVNYGYTF; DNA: TGTGCCAGCAGCCTAACCGGGACAGGGGGCGTAAACTATGGCTACACCTTC
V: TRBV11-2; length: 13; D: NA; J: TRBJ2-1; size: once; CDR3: CASSLDLGNEQFF; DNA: TGTGCCAGCAGCTTAGATCTTGGGAATGAGCAGTTCTTC
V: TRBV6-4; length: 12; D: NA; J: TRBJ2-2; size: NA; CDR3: CASRPPTGELFF; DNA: TGTGCCAGCAGACCCCCTACCGGGGAGCTGTTTTTT
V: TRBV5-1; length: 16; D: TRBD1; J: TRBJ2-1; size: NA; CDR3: CASSLATGTGFNEQFF; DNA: TGCGCCAGCAGCTTGGCAACCGGGACAGGGTTCAATGAGCAGTTCTTC
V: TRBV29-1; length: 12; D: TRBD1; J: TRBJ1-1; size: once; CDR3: CSVAGGNTEAFF; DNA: TGCAGCGTTGCAGGGGGGAACACTGAAGCTTTCTTT
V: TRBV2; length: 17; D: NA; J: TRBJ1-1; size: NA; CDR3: CASSEPLRSRPNTEAFF; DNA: TGTGCCAGCAGTGAACCCCTAAGGTCGCGTCCGAACACTGAAGCTTTCTTT
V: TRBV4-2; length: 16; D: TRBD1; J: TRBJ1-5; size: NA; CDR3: CASSQVLGTGHQPQHF; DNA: TGTGCCAGCAGCCAAGTTTTAGGGACAGGGCATCAGCCCCAGCATTTT
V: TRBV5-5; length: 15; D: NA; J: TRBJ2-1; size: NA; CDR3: CASSLTPYANNEQFF; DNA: TGTGCCAGCAGCTTGACTCCCTATGCCAACAATGAGCAGTTCTTC
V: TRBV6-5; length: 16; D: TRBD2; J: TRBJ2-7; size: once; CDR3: CASSYSSSGAPHEQYF; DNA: TGTGCCAGCAGTTACTCGTCTAGCGGGGCGCCCCACGAGCAGTACTTC
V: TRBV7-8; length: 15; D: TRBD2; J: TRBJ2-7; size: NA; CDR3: CASSLETSGPYEQYF; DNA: TGTGCCAGCAGCTTAGAAACTAGCGGACCCTACGAGCAGTACTTC
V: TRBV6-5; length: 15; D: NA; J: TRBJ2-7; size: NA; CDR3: CASSSPRGASDEQYF; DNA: TGTGCCAGCAGTTCACCGCGTGGCGCATCCGACGAGCAGTACTTC
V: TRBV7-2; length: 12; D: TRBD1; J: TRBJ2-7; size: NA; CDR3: CASSLGQGKQYF; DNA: TGTGCCAGCAGCCTCGGACAGGGGAAGCAGTACTTC
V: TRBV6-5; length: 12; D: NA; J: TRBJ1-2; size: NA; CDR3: CASRTENYGYTF; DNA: TGTGCCAGCCGGACAGAAAACTATGGCTACACCTTC
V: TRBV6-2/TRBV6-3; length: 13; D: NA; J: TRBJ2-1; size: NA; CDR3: CASSYRQGGEQFF; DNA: TGTGCCAGCAGTTACAGGCAGGGCGGTGAGCAGTTCTTC
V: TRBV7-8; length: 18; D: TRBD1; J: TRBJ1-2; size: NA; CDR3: CASSRTTWGQGTNYGYTF; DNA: TGTGCCAGCAGCCGGACAACCTGGGGACAGGGGACGAACTATGGCTACACCTTC
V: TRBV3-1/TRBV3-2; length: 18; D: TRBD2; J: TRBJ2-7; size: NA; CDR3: CASSQQGASGRAGYEQYF; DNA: TGTGCCAGCAGCCAACAGGGGGCTAGCGGGAGGGCCGGGTACGAGCAGTACTTC